This TCR beta chain comes out of a study of blood T cell repertoires in COVID-19. Overall study: Acute-phase and convalescent COVID-19 samples originated in the United States, Italy and Spain. Sources were T cells, B-cell-depleted T cells, or PBMCs; the material itself was cDNA or gDNA.

The V end was cut by 3 bases, the J end by 2 bases, with 8 bases between. Germline-derived CDR1 and CDR2 are SNHLY and FYNNEI. This CDR3 comprises 13 residues. Per the original data handling: Amplification from reference gene primers served as the basis for estimated nucleated cell counts. Measured with immunoSEQ multiplex PCR; TCRdb has only the in-frame clones, and not every one. V and J calls and clone size are copied from that table; D and trimming were computed from the DNA. The sample holds about 210,000 clones, 80% to 90% seen once. V is TRBV2 and J is TRBJ2-7; no clear D gene. The sequence derives from a man younger than 30 with active or convalescent COVID-19. The sequenced sample was peripheral blood. The CDR3 bases are TGTGCCAGCAGTGACGCCCCGGCCTACGAGCAGTACTTC. This codes for CASSDAPAYEQYF.